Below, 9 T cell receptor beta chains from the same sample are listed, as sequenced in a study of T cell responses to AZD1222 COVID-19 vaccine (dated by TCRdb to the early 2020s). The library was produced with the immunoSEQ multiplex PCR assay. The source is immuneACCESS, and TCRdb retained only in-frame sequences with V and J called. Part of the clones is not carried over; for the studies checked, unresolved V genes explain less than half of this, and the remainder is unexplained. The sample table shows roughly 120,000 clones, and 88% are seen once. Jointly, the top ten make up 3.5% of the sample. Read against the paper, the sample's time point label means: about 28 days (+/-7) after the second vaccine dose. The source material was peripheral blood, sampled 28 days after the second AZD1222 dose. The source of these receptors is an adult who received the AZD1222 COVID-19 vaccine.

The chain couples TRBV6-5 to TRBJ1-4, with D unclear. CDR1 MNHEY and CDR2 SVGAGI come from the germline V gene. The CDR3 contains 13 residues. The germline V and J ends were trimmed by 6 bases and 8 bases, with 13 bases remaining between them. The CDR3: CASRTQGREKLFF. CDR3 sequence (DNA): TGTGCCAGCAGGACCCAAGGACGGGAAAAACTGTTTTTT.

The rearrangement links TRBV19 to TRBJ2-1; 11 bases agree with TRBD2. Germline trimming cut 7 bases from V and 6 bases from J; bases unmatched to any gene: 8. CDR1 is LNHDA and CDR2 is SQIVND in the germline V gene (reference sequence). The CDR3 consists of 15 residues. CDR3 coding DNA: TGTGCCAGTACCTCTCTAGCGGGGGGCCCCAATGAGCAGTTCTTC. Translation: CASTSLAGGPNEQFF.

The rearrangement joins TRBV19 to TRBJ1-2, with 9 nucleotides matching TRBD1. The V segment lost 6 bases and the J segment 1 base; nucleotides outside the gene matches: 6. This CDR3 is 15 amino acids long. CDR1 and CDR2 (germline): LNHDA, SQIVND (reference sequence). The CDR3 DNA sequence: TGTGCCAGTAGGAAACAGGGGGCGGTTAACTATGGCTACACCTTC. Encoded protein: CASRKQGAVNYGYTF.

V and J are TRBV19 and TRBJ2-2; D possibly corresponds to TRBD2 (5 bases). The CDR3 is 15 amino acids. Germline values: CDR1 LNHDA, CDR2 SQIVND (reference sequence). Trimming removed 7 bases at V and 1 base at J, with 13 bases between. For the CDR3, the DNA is TGTGCCAGTAAGCCTTCCGGGGTGAACACCGGGGAGCTGTTTTTT. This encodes CASKPSGVNTGELFF. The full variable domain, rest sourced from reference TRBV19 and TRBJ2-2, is DGGITQSPKYLFRKEGQNVTLSCEQNLNHDAMYWYRQDPGQGLRLIYYSQIVNDFQKGDIAEGYSVSREKKESFPLTVTSAQKNPTAFYLCASKPSGVNTGELFFGEGSRLTVL.

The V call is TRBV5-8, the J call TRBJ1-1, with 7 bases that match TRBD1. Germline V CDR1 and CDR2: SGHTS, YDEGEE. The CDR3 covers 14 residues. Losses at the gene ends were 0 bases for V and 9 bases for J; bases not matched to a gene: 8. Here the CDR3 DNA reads TGTGCCAGCAGCTTGGGGGTGCCAGGGGGGCAAGCTTTCTTT. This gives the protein CASSLGVPGGQAFF. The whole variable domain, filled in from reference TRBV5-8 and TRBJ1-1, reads EAGVTQSPTHLIKTRGQQATLRCSPISGHTSVYWYQQALGLGLQFLLWYDEGEERNRGNFPPRFSGRQFPNYSSELNVNALELEDSALYLCASSLGVPGGQAFFGQGTRLTVV.

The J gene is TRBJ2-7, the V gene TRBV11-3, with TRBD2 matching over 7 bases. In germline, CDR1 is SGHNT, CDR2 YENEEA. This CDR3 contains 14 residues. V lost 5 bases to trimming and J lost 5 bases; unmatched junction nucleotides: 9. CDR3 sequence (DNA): TGTGCCAGCAGCCCGAATGGCGGGAGAAACGAGCAGTACTTC. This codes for CASSPNGGRNEQYF.

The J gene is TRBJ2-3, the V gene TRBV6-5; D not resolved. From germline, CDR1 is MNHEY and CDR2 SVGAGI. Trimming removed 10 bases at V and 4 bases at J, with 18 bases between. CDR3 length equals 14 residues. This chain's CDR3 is CAIEDSFPPDTQYF. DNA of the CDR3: TGTGCCATCGAAGACTCTTTTCCCCCAGATACGCAGTATTTT.

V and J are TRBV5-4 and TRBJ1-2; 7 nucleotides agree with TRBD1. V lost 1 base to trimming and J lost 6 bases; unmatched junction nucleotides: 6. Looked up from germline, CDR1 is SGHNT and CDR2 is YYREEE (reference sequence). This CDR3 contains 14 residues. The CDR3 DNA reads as TGTGCCAGCAGCTTGACCGACAGGGTACATGGCTACACCTTC. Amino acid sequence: CASSLTDRVHGYTF.

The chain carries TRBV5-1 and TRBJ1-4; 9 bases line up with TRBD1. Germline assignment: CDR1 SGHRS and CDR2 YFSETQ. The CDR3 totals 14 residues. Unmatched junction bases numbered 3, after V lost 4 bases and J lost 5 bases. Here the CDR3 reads CASSTGTGNEKLFF. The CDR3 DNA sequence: TGCGCCAGCAGCACCGGGACAGGGAATGAAAAACTGTTTTTT. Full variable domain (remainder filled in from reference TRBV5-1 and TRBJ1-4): KAGVTQTPRYLIKTRGQQVTLSCSPISGHRSVSWYQQTPGQGLQFLFEYFSETQRNKGNFPGRFSGRQFSNSRSEMNVSTLELGDSALYLCASSTGTGNEKLFFGSGTQLSVL.